This entry lists 26 T cell receptor beta chains sequenced from one sample in a study of T cells in Graves' hyperthyroidism and ophthalmopathy. Researchers amplified the TCR beta CDR3 regions from RNA transcripts. HTBI primers were employed in a first-round RT-PCR of the TCR CDR3. MiXCR, run by TCRdb on the multiplex PCR reads, gives a single entry per CDR3 protein. The sample lists 250,000 to 300,000 distinct CDR3 sequences; about 15% were seen once. The specimen was blood. The receptors originated from a woman in her sixties or seventies with Graves' ophthalmopathy.

The rearrangement joins TRBV19 to TRBJ2-2; D is uncertain. The V gene's germline CDR1 is LNHDA and CDR2 SQIVND (reference sequence). The CDR3 is 14 amino acids. V was shortened by 8 bases and J by 1 base, with 11 bases between the two germline ends. The CDR3 here is CASADWGNTGELFF. The CDR3 nucleotides read TGTGCCAGTGCGGATTGGGGGAACACCGGGGAGCTGTTTTTT.

The V call is TRBV30, the J call TRBJ2-5, with D perhaps assigned TRBD1 or TRBD2 (5 bases each). The germline V gene encodes CDR1 GTSNPN and CDR2 SVGIG (reference sequence). The V gene lost 7 bases and the J gene lost 5 bases, with 20 bases spanning the gap. The CDR3 runs to 14 residues. Written as DNA, the CDR3 is TGTGCCTACCTGCTATGGGGGTCCGTGGAGACCCAGTACTTC. Amino acid sequence: CAYLLWGSVETQYF.

The V gene is TRBV28, the J gene TRBJ1-4; 8 bases align to TRBD1. V lost 9 bases to trimming and J lost 10 bases; unmatched junction nucleotides: 7. The CDR3 has 12 residues. CDR1 MDHEN and CDR2 SYDVKM come from the germline V gene. For the CDR3, the DNA is TGTGCCAGTAGACAGGGGCAAGGAAAACTGTTTTTT. It is translated as CASRQGQGKLFF.

This clonotype occurred many times. V and J are TRBV24-1 and TRBJ1-1, with 7 bases matching TRBD1. CDR1 KGHDR and CDR2 SFDVKD come from the germline V gene. Trimming at V came to 4 bases and at J to 7 bases, leaving 5 bases not matched to a gene. The CDR3 spans 13 residues. Here the CDR3 reads CATSDPGQDEAFF. The CDR3 DNA sequence: TGTGCCACCAGTGACCCCGGACAGGATGAAGCTTTCTTT.

This clonotype was recorded a few times. The V and J genes are TRBV20-1 and TRBJ2-5; the D is unclear. Trimming took off 8 bases at V and 5 bases at J, with 9 bases between the two ends. CDR3 size: 10 residues. Germline V gene sequence: CDR1 DFQATT, CDR2 SNEGSKA (reference sequence). This CDR3 reads CSLRKETQYF. In nucleotides, the CDR3 is TGCAGTCTCCGAAAGGAGACCCAGTACTTC.

This clonotype was detected only a few times. This rearrangement joins TRBV4-1 to TRBJ2-6; 8 nucleotides match TRBD1. This CDR3 is 15 amino acids long. Germline CDR1 and CDR2: MGHRA and YSYEKL. The ends lost 3 bases at V and 4 bases at J; junction bases unmatched: 2. DNA for the CDR3: TGCGCCAGCAGCCATCAGGGGGCGGGGGCCAACGTCCTGACTTTC. It specifies CASSHQGAGANVLTF.

The chain recombines TRBV29-1 with TRBJ2-7; TRBD1 aligns across 7 bases. The V segment lost 6 bases and the J segment 5 bases; nucleotides outside the gene matches: 7. From germline, CDR1 is SQVTM and CDR2 ANQGSEA. This CDR3 region has 12 residues. CDR3 nucleotides: TGCAGCGTAATACAGGGGAGCAACGAGCAGTACTTC. Protein sequence: CSVIQGSNEQYF.

A note on this clonotype: At one boundary the junction diverges from the germline segment, which might be a read error. The chain employs TRBV12-3 or TRBV12-4 and TRBJ2-7; D gene uncertain. This CDR3 is 13 amino acids long. The CDR3 DNA sequence: TGTGCCAGCAGTTTCTCCCGGTCCTGCGAGCAGTACTTC. Protein product: CASSFSRSCEQYF.

This clonotype was seen at least ten times. V and J are TRBV7-2 and TRBJ2-7; D may correspond to TRBD1 or TRBD2 (5 bases each). The CDR3 loop spans 15 amino acids. Germline V gene sequence: CDR1 SGHTA, CDR2 FQGNSA. Trimming took off 4 bases at V and 0 bases at J, with 13 bases between the two ends. The chain's CDR3 is CASSSSGTVSYEQYF. The CDR3 region has the DNA TGTGCCAGCAGCTCCTCCGGGACGGTCTCCTACGAGCAGTACTTC.

This clonotype showed up many times. The rearrangement joins TRBV5-1 to TRBJ2-1; 15 bases map to TRBD2. Per germline, CDR1 SGHRS and CDR2 YFSETQ. The CDR3 runs to 16 residues. V lost 4 bases to trimming and J lost 6 bases; unmatched junction nucleotides: 5. CDR3 loop: CASSTGLAGGGNEQFF. The CDR3 DNA follows: TGCGCCAGCAGCACGGGACTAGCGGGAGGAGGCAATGAGCAGTTCTTC. The entire variable domain, with the rest obtained from reference TRBV5-1 and TRBJ2-1, is as follows: KAGVTQTPRYLIKTRGQQVTLSCSPISGHRSVSWYQQTPGQGLQFLFEYFSETQRNKGNFPGRFSGRQFSNSRSEMNVSTLELGDSALYLCASSTGLAGGGNEQFFGPGTRLTVL.

The V call is TRBV7-2, the J call TRBJ1-3; D uncertain. V lost 3 bases, J lost 0 bases, and 12 bases lay in between. Germline-derived CDR1 and CDR2 are SGHTA and FQGNSA. The CDR3 runs 16 residues. CDR3 protein: CASSLGSRSSGNTIYF. CDR3 nucleotides: TGTGCCAGCAGCTTGGGGTCCAGGAGCTCTGGAAACACCATATATTTT.

The chain joins TRBV4-3 to TRBJ1-1; no firm D call. From germline, CDR1 is LGHNA and CDR2 YSLEER. V was pared by 4 bases and J by 1 base, with 22 bases between. This CDR3 spans 18 amino acids. CDR3 loop: CASSPGSDPPKGNTEAFF. For the CDR3, the DNA is TGCGCCAGCAGCCCCGGCTCGGACCCTCCAAAAGGGAACACTGAAGCTTTCTTT.

This clonotype was observed a handful of times. The J gene is TRBJ1-2, the V gene TRBV6-2 or TRBV6-3; D uncertain. In germline, CDR1 is MNHEY, CDR2 SVGEGT. CDR3 length: 13 residues. V was pared by 7 bases and J by 1 base, with 10 bases between. CDR3 sequence: CASTEGLNYGYTF. DNA for the CDR3: TGTGCCAGCACCGAGGGTCTTAACTATGGCTACACCTTC.

There are many counts of this clonotype. The gene calls are TRBV6-1 and TRBJ1-1; TRBD1 agrees at 8 bases. The CDR3 is 16 residues long. V lost 6 bases, J lost 5 bases, and 14 bases stayed unmatched. Germline CDR1 reads MNHNS; CDR2 reads SASEGT. CDR3 residues: CASSSPPGQGRTEAFF. In DNA, the CDR3 is TGTGCCAGCAGCTCCCCACCAGGACAGGGAAGGACTGAAGCTTTCTTT.

This clonotype has ten or more counts. V usage is TRBV18 and J usage is TRBJ2-5; no clear D gene. Germline CDR1 KGHSH, CDR2 LQKENI. The germline V and J ends were trimmed by 6 bases and 1 base, with 15 bases remaining between them. This CDR3 is built from 15 residues. DNA for the CDR3: TGTGCCAGCTCCACCAATGGGCAGTCCCAAGAGACCCAGTACTTC. Translated: CASSTNGQSQETQYF.

This clonotype was observed at least ten times. This chain uses TRBV6-6 with TRBJ1-1; D gene uncertain. The CDR3 is made up of 14 amino acids. Trimming took 0 bases from V and 5 from J, leaving 10 bases between them. Per germline, CDR1 MNHNY and CDR2 SVGAGI (reference sequence). CDR3 bases: TGTGCCAGCAGTTACTCGGTCTTCCGGACTGAAGCTTTCTTT. Protein product: CASSYSVFRTEAFF.

This clonotype has ten or more counts. This chain links TRBV6-2 or TRBV6-3 with TRBJ1-1; possible D gene TRBD1, 6 bases. The V end lost 0 bases, the J end lost 0 bases, and 11 bases lay between the germline ends. The CDR3 runs 16 residues. Per the germline V gene, CDR1 is MNHEY and CDR2 is SVGEGT. Here the CDR3 reads CASSYSRGGMNTEAFF. As DNA, the CDR3 is TGTGCCAGCAGTTACTCGAGGGGGGGGATGAACACTGAAGCTTTCTTT.

This clonotype was picked up a small number of times. J is TRBJ2-7 and V is TRBV5-5; D might be TRBD1 or TRBD2, each matching 6 bases. The CDR3 extends over 15 amino acids. Trimming took off 0 bases at V and 6 bases at J, with 16 bases between the two ends. From germline, CDR1 is SGHKS and CDR2 YYEKEE (reference sequence). CDR3 protein: CASSLVGVWGAEQYF. CDR3 DNA sequence: TGTGCCAGCAGCTTGGTGGGGGTGTGGGGGGCCGAGCAGTACTTC.

The chain is built from TRBV20-1 and TRBJ1-2, with TRBD1 as a possible D gene (5 bases). This CDR3 has 13 residues. From germline, CDR1 is DFQATT and CDR2 SNEGSKA (reference sequence). Trimming left V 4 bases short and J 2 bases short, with 11 bases between. The chain's CDR3 is CSAMVGGNYGYTF. Written as DNA, the CDR3 is TGCAGTGCTATGGTCGGGGGAAACTATGGCTACACCTTC.

There are a few counts of this clonotype. The rearrangement links TRBV6-2 or TRBV6-3 to TRBJ1-2, with a weak D call TRBD1 (6 bases). Between the trimmed V and J ends, which lost 7 bases and 3 bases, there was a span of 21 bases. From germline, CDR1 is MNHEY and CDR2 SVGEGT. This CDR3 has 16 residues. CDR3 nucleotides: TGTGCCAGCACTGACTGGAGGGGGGCACTGGACTATGGCTACACCTTC. It yields the protein CASTDWRGALDYGYTF.

This clonotype was recorded many times. The V and J genes are TRBV2 and TRBJ1-1; D is unclear. V was cut by 7 bases and J by 1 base, with 10 bases left in between. CDR3 length equals 13 residues. The germline V gene encodes CDR1 SNHLY and CDR2 FYNNEI. CDR3 sequence reads: CASNGLPNTEAFF. The CDR3, as DNA: TGTGCCAGCAACGGGCTGCCGAACACTGAAGCTTTCTTT.

The rearrangement joins TRBV7-3 to TRBJ2-1; 10 nucleotides match TRBD2. There are 17 residues in the CDR3. V was clipped by 6 bases and J by 1 base; unmatched bases: 9. Germline assignment: CDR1 SGHTA and CDR2 FQGTGA. The CDR3 loop reads CASSFLAGGTSYNEQFF. CDR3 coding DNA: TGTGCCAGCAGTTTCTTAGCGGGGGGTACATCCTACAATGAGCAGTTCTTC.

This clonotype came up many times. The genes are TRBV7-9 and TRBJ2-5; D unresolved. This CDR3 has 11 residues. Germline V CDR1 and CDR2: SEHNR, FQNEAQ (reference sequence). Trimming shortened V by 3 bases and J by 5 bases, and 4 bases separated the two germline ends. The CDR3 nucleotides read TGTGCCAGCAGCTTTACGGAGACCCAGTACTTC. It codes for CASSFTETQYF.

This clonotype was recorded many times. V usage is TRBV18 and J usage is TRBJ1-5; D is uncertain. Germline V gives CDR1 KGHSH, CDR2 LQKENI. The CDR3 totals 15 residues. Trimming removed 3 bases at V and 0 bases at J, with 9 bases between. In nucleotides, the CDR3 is TGTGCCAGCTCACCGGCAGTAAATAGCAATCAGCCCCAGCATTTT. Translation gives CASSPAVNSNQPQHF.

This clonotype has at least ten counts. V and J are TRBV12-3 or TRBV12-4 and TRBJ1-5, with D unresolved. Between the trimmed V and J ends, which lost 6 bases and 0 bases, there was a span of 9 bases. There are 14 residues in the CDR3. CDR3 loop: CASRPGSSNQPQHF. DNA for the CDR3: TGTGCCAGCAGACCGGGATCTAGCAATCAGCCCCAGCATTTT.

This clonotype was counted many times. The chain couples TRBV12-3 or TRBV12-4 to TRBJ2-1; 16 bases align to TRBD2. V was pared by 2 bases and J by 7 bases, with 14 bases of the junction left unmatched. The CDR3 consists of 20 residues. This chain's CDR3 is CASSLRDPGLAGGPLNEQFF. The DNA of the CDR3 is TGTGCCAGCAGTTTACGTGATCCGGGACTAGCGGGAGGGCCACTAAATGAGCAGTTCTTC.